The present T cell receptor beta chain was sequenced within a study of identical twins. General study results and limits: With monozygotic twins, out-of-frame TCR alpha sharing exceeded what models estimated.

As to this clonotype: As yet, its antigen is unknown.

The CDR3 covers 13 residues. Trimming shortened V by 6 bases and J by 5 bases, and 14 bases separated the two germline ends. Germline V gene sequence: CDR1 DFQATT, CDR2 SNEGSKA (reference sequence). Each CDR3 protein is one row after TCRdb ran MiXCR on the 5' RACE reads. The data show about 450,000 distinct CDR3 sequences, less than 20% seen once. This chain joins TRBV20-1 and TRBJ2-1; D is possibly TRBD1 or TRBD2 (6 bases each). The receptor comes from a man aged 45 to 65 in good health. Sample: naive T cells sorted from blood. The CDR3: CSALSGADNEQFF. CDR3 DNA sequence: TGCAGTGCCCTCTCGGGGGCCGACAATGAGCAGTTCTTC.